The 14 T cell receptor beta chains below come from one sample, sequenced in a study of cytomegalovirus exposure and HLA in healthy donors. Assay: immunoSEQ multiplex PCR; the TCRdb copy retains only in-frame clones and omits some. The table shows 120,000 or so clones, with roughly nine tenths occurring only once. Sequenced material: PBMCs. These receptors came from a woman younger than 30 in good health and CMV-seronegative.

This sequence joins TRBV29-1 and TRBJ2-7, with TRBD2 matching 7 bases. The length of the CDR3 is 13 residues. Losses at the gene ends were 0 bases for V and 2 bases for J; bases not matched to a gene: 1. Germline V lookup: CDR1 SQVTM, CDR2 ANQGSEA. As DNA, the CDR3 is TGCAGCGTTGAAGATGCGGGGGCCTACGAGCAGTACTTC. It encodes CSVEDAGAYEQYF.

This clone has only a few counts. The chain combines TRBV30 with TRBJ2-6; D perhaps matches TRBD2 (6 bases). CDR1 and CDR2 from the germline V gene are GTSNPN and SVGIG (reference sequence). V was pared by 3 bases and J by 3 bases, with 12 bases between. This CDR3 is built from 15 residues. The DNA for the CDR3 is TGTGCCTGGAGGAGGAGGGGTGATGGGGCCAACGTCCTGACTTTC. It encodes CAWRRRGDGANVLTF.

The J gene is TRBJ2-5, the V gene TRBV5-1; TRBD1 is a possible D gene (6 bases). The CDR3 runs to 14 residues. CDR1 SGHRS and CDR2 YFSETQ come from the germline V gene. Deletions cut 0 bases from V and 3 bases from J, with 9 bases between. The CDR3 is CASSLDRVEETQYF. The CDR3 nucleotides are TGCGCCAGCAGCTTGGACAGGGTCGAAGAGACCCAGTACTTC. Looking up the rest from reference TRBV5-1 and TRBJ2-5 gives the full variable domain: KAGVTQTPRYLIKTRGQQVTLSCSPISGHRSVSWYQQTPGQGLQFLFEYFSETQRNKGNFPGRFSGRQFSNSRSEMNVSTLELGDSALYLCASSLDRVEETQYFGPGTRLLVL.

V gene TRBV7-3 combines with J gene TRBJ2-3; 9 bases are shared with TRBD1. Losses at the gene ends were 7 bases for V and 2 bases for J; bases not matched to a gene: 7. Looked up from germline, CDR1 is SGHTA and CDR2 is FQGTGA. The CDR3 has 15 amino acids. CDR3 nucleotides: TGTGCCAGCACCCGGGGGACAGGGAACACAGATACGCAGTATTTT. It codes for CASTRGTGNTDTQYF.

The chain recombines TRBV29-1 with TRBJ2-5; 9 bases line up with TRBD1. Germline-derived CDR1 and CDR2 are SQVTM and ANQGSEA. Trimming removed 2 bases from V and 5 bases from J; junction bases left unmatched: 12. CDR3 length: 16 residues. DNA of the CDR3: TGCAGCGTTGAAACGACAGGGGGGCGTGCTAGGGAGACCCAGTACTTC. It encodes CSVETTGGRARETQYF.

V is TRBV6-1 and J is TRBJ1-1; tentatively, D is TRBD1 (6 bases). The CDR3 length is 14 residues. Trimming left V 4 bases short and J 3 bases short, with 12 bases between. In germline, CDR1 is MNHNS, CDR2 SASEGT. CDR3: CASSGQGRHTEAFF. The CDR3, as DNA: TGTGCCAGCAGTGGGCAGGGGCGGCACACTGAAGCTTTCTTT.

V is TRBV14 and J is TRBJ2-1; 10 bases align to TRBD2. Unmatched junction bases numbered 3, after V lost 4 bases and J lost 3 bases. Germline CDR1 and CDR2: SGHDN and FVKESK. The CDR3 runs 15 residues. CDR3 amino acids: CASSLLAGDYNEQFF. The CDR3 nucleotides are TGTGCCAGCAGCCTCCTAGCGGGAGACTACAATGAGCAGTTCTTC.

The chain joins TRBV6-5 to TRBJ1-3; D uncertain. V gave up 0 bases and J gave up 11 bases, with 11 bases separating them. Germline CDR1 is MNHEY and CDR2 is SVGAGI. This CDR3 has 13 residues. DNA for the CDR3: TGTGCCAGCAGTTACTCGTTACAAGATGCCATATATTTT. It specifies CASSYSLQDAIYF.

The chain combines TRBV25-1 with TRBJ2-5; the D gene is possibly TRBD1 (6 bases). The CDR3 consists of 13 residues. Trimming left V 4 bases short and J 4 bases short, with 10 bases between. Germline V gene lookup returns CDR1 MGHDK and CDR2 SYGVNS. In DNA form, the CDR3 reads TGTGCCAGCAGTGTGGCAGGGGCAGAGACCCAGTACTTC. Its protein product is CASSVAGAETQYF.

J is TRBJ2-2 and V is TRBV5-1, with D possibly being TRBD1 (6 bases). Germline V CDR1 and CDR2: SGHRS, YFSETQ. V gave up 4 bases and J gave up 4 bases, with 11 bases separating them. The CDR3 runs 14 residues. The CDR3, as DNA: TGCGCCAGCAGCGTACAGGGACGCACCGGGGAGCTGTTTTTT. As protein: CASSVQGRTGELFF.

J is TRBJ2-4 and V is TRBV7-2, with 7 bases that match TRBD2. This CDR3 contains 16 residues. CDR1 SGHTA and CDR2 FQGNSA come from the germline V gene. V lost 2 bases to trimming and J lost 8 bases; unmatched junction nucleotides: 12. The CDR3 reads CASSLKPWQGGDIQYF. CDR3 bases: TGTGCCAGCAGCTTAAAGCCCTGGCAGGGAGGGGACATTCAGTACTTC.

The genes are TRBV5-1 and TRBJ2-7, with TRBD2 matching 13 bases. The CDR3 is 16 residues long. In germline, CDR1 is SGHRS, CDR2 YFSETQ. J was trimmed by 1 base and V by 4 bases; bases with no gene match: 5. The CDR3 loop reads CASSRTSGGQSYEQYF. CDR3 DNA: TGCGCCAGCAGCCGGACTAGCGGGGGACAGTCCTACGAGCAGTACTTC.

CDR3 in DNA: TGCGCCAGCAGCTTACTAGCGGGACACAATGAGCAGTTCTTC. Translation: CASSLLAGHNEQFF. The chain combines TRBV5-1 with TRBJ2-1, with TRBD2 matching 10 bases. Unmatched junction bases numbered 1, after V lost 2 bases and J lost 5 bases. Germline V gene sequence: CDR1 SGHRS, CDR2 YFSETQ. This CDR3 is built from 14 residues.

The chain carries TRBV15 and TRBJ2-7; 12 bases are a match to TRBD2. Per germline, CDR1 LNHNV and CDR2 YYDKDF (reference sequence). This CDR3 has 15 residues. V lost 3 bases to trimming and J lost 4 bases; unmatched junction nucleotides: 4. The CDR3 DNA is TGTGCCACCAGCAGGAGGACTAGCGGGAATTACGAGCAGTACTTC. Translating it yields CATSRRTSGNYEQYF.